These T cell receptor beta chains were read from a single sample in a study of early T cells in non-severe SARS-CoV-2 infection. TCRdb recomputed calls from the 5' RACE reads with MiXCR, one row per CDR3 protein. The table includes more than 25,000 distinct CDR3 sequences, roughly a tenth detected once. Sequenced material: whole blood. The receptors derive from an adult who was a healthcare worker with PCR-confirmed SARS-CoV-2 infection or an uninfected control (not recorded which). CDR3s include the opening cysteine and the closing phenylalanine or tryptophan. Each record gives: J gene, D gene, clone size, V gene, CDR3 DNA, CDR3 protein. D genes are given only for firm matches. Part of the rows lack a size; the others show once, few, many or a class for expanded clones.

J: TRBJ1-1; D: -; size: -; V: TRBV20-1; DNA: TGCAGTGCTAGAGATTTGTCGACAATAACTGAAGCTTTCTTT; CDR3: CSARDLSTITEAFF
J: TRBJ2-1; D: TRBD1; size: few; V: TRBV7-3; DNA: TGTGCCAGCAGCCCCGGGACAGGGAGCGGCAATGAGCAGTTCTTC; CDR3: CASSPGTGSGNEQFF
J: TRBJ1-2; D: TRBD1; size: many; V: TRBV20-1; DNA: TGCAGTGTCAAGGGGACAGGATCAGCTAACTATGGCTACACCTTC; CDR3: CSVKGTGSANYGYTF
J: TRBJ1-1; D: -; size: many; V: TRBV10-3; DNA: TGTGCCATCAGTGAGATCGGCTCCGGCACTGAAGCTTCCTTT; CDR3: CAISEIGSGTEASF
J: TRBJ2-1; D: TRBD2; size: few; V: TRBV11-3; DNA: TGTGCCAGCAGCCCCCTAGCGGGGGGTAGGAATGAGCAGTTCTTC; CDR3: CASSPLAGGRNEQFF
J: TRBJ2-1; D: -; size: many; V: TRBV7-2; DNA: TGTGCCAGCAGCTTAGAGCAGGGAGACTGGGAGCAGTTCTTC; CDR3: CASSLEQGDWEQFF
J: TRBJ1-6; D: -; size: many; V: TRBV25-1; DNA: TGTGCCAGCAGTCCGAAGGCATCGGATGGGTCACCCCTCCACTTT; CDR3: CASSPKASDGSPLHF
J: TRBJ2-7; D: -; size: few; V: TRBV10-3; DNA: TGTGCCATCAGTCGAAAAGGGGACTACGAGCAGTACTTC; CDR3: CAISRKGDYEQYF
J: TRBJ1-2; D: TRBD1; size: -; V: TRBV29-1; DNA: TGCAGCGCCGGGACAGAGTATGGCTACACCTTC; CDR3: CSAGTEYGYTF
J: TRBJ1-1; D: -; size: few; V: TRBV20-1; DNA: TGCAGTGCCCATAGACAAACTGAAGCTTTCTTT; CDR3: CSAHRQTEAFF
J: TRBJ1-1; D: -; size: few; V: TRBV9; DNA: TGTGCCAGCAGCGACGACACTGAAGCCTTCTTT; CDR3: CASSDDTEAFF
J: TRBJ2-7; D: -; size: many; V: TRBV6-2/TRBV6-3; DNA: TGTGCCAGTACGGGACACACGTTATCCTACGAGCAGTACTTC; CDR3: CASTGHTLSYEQYF
J: TRBJ2-3; D: -; size: -; V: TRBV30; DNA: TGTGCCTGGAGTGACGGCGGGGCGGGCACAGATACGCAGTATTTT; CDR3: CAWSDGGAGTDTQYF
J: TRBJ2-1; D: TRBD2; size: -; V: TRBV9; DNA: TGTGCCAGCAGCGTAGTGACGGGGGGGCCATATGAGCAGTTCTTC; CDR3: CASSVVTGGPYEQFF
J: TRBJ2-6; D: -; size: few; V: TRBV19; DNA: TGTGCCAGTAGACGACCAACTGTTGGCTCTGGGGCCAACGTCCTGACTTTC; CDR3: CASRRPTVGSGANVLTF
J: TRBJ2-1; D: -; size: -; V: TRBV11-2; DNA: TGTGCCAGCAGCACGACAGGTGAGAATGAGCAGTTCTTC; CDR3: CASSTTGENEQFF
J: TRBJ1-3; D: -; size: many; V: TRBV9; DNA: TGTGCCAGCAGCGTTGACTCTGGAAACACCATATATTTT; CDR3: CASSVDSGNTIYF
J: TRBJ1-1; D: -; size: many; V: TRBV10-1; DNA: TGCGCCAGCAGTGAGTCGGGCGGGTCGGAAGCTTTCTTT; CDR3: CASSESGGSEAFF
J: TRBJ2-3; D: -; size: many; V: TRBV25-1; DNA: TGTGCCAGCAGTCCCCAGGGGAAGATCAGCACAGATACGCAGTATTTT; CDR3: CASSPQGKISTDTQYF
J: TRBJ2-4; D: -; size: -; V: TRBV6-2/TRBV6-3; DNA: TGTGCCAGCAGTTACGGGGGGGGGACAGCAGAGTACTTC; CDR3: CASSYGGGTAEYF
J: TRBJ2-1; D: TRBD1; size: many; V: TRBV7-2; DNA: TGTGCCAGCAGCTTGGGACAGGGGATTTACAATGAGCAGTTCTTC; CDR3: CASSLGQGIYNEQFF
J: TRBJ2-3; D: -; size: many; V: TRBV27; DNA: TGTGCCAGCAGTTTGAGGCATACGCAGTATTTT; CDR3: CASSLRHTQYF
J: TRBJ1-4; D: -; size: few; V: TRBV20-1; DNA: TGCAGTGCTAAACAGGACGGAGAAAAACTGTTTTTT; CDR3: CSAKQDGEKLFF
J: TRBJ2-1; D: TRBD1; size: -; V: TRBV4-3; DNA: TGCGCCAGCAGCCCGACAGGGCCCTACAATGAGCAGTTCTTC; CDR3: CASSPTGPYNEQFF
J: TRBJ2-6; D: -; size: few; V: TRBV29-1; DNA: TGCAGCGTTGTCCTGGACCTATCTGGGGCCAACGTCCTGACTTTC; CDR3: CSVVLDLSGANVLTF